Presented here are 21 T cell receptor beta chains from one specimen sequenced in a study of blood T cell repertoires in COVID-19. TCRdb's table, derived via immunoSEQ multiplex PCR, lists solely in-frame clones and lacks some. This sample carries some 300,000 clones, around 90% of them seen once, and the ten largest clones take under 1.1%. The sample was peripheral blood. The source of these receptors is a woman aged 40-49 years with COVID-19, enrolled during active disease.

The V call is TRBV18, the J call TRBJ2-2; tentative D call: TRBD1 (6 bases). CDR3 length: 17 residues. Trimming cost V 0 bases and J 6 bases, with 17 bases left between them. Germline-derived CDR1 and CDR2 are KGHSH and LQKENI. The CDR3 reads CASSPPSGRGSPGELFF. The CDR3 DNA is TGTGCCAGCTCACCACCGTCGGGCAGGGGCTCACCCGGGGAGCTGTTTTTT.

The chain has TRBV5-1 and TRBJ1-1, with 9 bases aligning to TRBD1. Germline assignment: CDR1 SGHRS and CDR2 YFSETQ. CDR3 length: 14 amino acids. With 6 bases clipped from V and 1 base from J, the junction kept 4 bases outside the gene matches. The CDR3, as DNA: TGCGCCAGCACCCGGACAGGGGAGAACACTGAAGCTTTCTTT. Amino acid sequence: CASTRTGENTEAFF.

This chain joins TRBV20-1 and TRBJ2-3, with no clear D. Trimming pared 6 bases from V and 6 bases from J, leaving 10 bases between. The CDR3 totals 11 residues. CDR1 DFQATT and CDR2 SNEGSKA come from the germline V gene (reference sequence). The CDR3, as DNA: TGCAGTGCAAGCCCTGTGGATACGCAGTATTTT. It translates to CSASPVDTQYF.

This chain uses TRBV14 with TRBJ2-3, with 10 bases lining up with TRBD1. Looked up from germline, CDR1 is SGHDN and CDR2 is FVKESK. The CDR3 length is 16 residues. V was pared by 5 bases and J by 3 bases, with 8 bases of the junction left unmatched. Here the CDR3 DNA reads TGTGCCAGCAGCTCGGGACAGGGGCTAACAACAGATACGCAGTATTTT. Its protein product is CASSSGQGLTTDTQYF.

The CDR3 DNA sequence: TGTGCCAGCAGCTCTAGGCTCCTCCCCGGATACGAGCAGTACTTC. Its protein product is CASSSRLLPGYEQYF. V usage is TRBV7-2 and J usage is TRBJ2-7; D gene ambiguous. With 4 bases removed from V and 4 bases from J, the gap between germline ends came to 17 bases. Germline CDR1 and CDR2: SGHTA and FQGNSA. The CDR3 loop spans 15 amino acids.

The J gene is TRBJ2-7, the V gene TRBV7-9; D gene unclear. Trimming stripped 0 bases from V and 4 bases from J, with 4 bases between. Germline assignment: CDR1 SEHNR and CDR2 FQNEAQ (reference sequence). The CDR3 is made up of 12 amino acids. In DNA form, the CDR3 reads TGTGCCAGCAGCTTAGCGACATACGAGCAGTACTTC. This gives the protein CASSLATYEQYF.

The J gene is TRBJ2-7, the V gene TRBV24-1, with 8 nucleotides matching TRBD1. This CDR3 contains 14 residues. The germline CDR1 and CDR2 sequences are KGHDR and SFDVKD. V lost 3 bases to trimming and J lost 2 bases; unmatched junction nucleotides: 2. The CDR3 reads CATSDADRAYEQYF. The CDR3 DNA reads TGTGCCACCAGTGATGCGGACAGGGCCTACGAGCAGTACTTC.

In this sample, this clone turned up once. V usage is TRBV19 and J usage is TRBJ1-5; TRBD1 matches 7 bases. With 7 bases clipped from V and 4 bases from J, the junction kept 13 bases outside the gene matches. This CDR3 has 16 amino acids. Per germline, CDR1 LNHDA and CDR2 SQIVND (reference sequence). CDR3 in DNA: TGTGCCAGTATGGGGACAGCCAGCCCCCCGAATCAGCCCCAGCATTTT. It translates to CASMGTASPPNQPQHF.

For the CDR3, the DNA is TGTGCCAGCAGCCCGTTCAGGGTAGCGGGAGTTAATGAGCAGTTCTTC. Protein product: CASSPFRVAGVNEQFF. The gene calls are TRBV7-2 and TRBJ2-1, with 9 bases that match TRBD2. The CDR3 contains 16 residues. Germline V lookup: CDR1 SGHTA, CDR2 FQGNSA. The trim removed 5 bases at V and 7 bases at J, leaving 12 bases unmatched. Full variable domain (remainder filled in from reference TRBV7-2 and TRBJ2-1): GAGVSQSPSNKVTEKGKDVELRCDPISGHTALYWYRQSLGQGLEFLIYFQGNSAPDKSGLPSDRFSAERTGGSVSTLTIQRTQQEDSAVYLCASSPFRVAGVNEQFFGPGTRLTVL.

V usage is TRBV9 and J usage is TRBJ1-6; 11 nucleotides agree with TRBD1. CDR1 and CDR2 (germline): SGDLS, YYNGEE. The length of the CDR3 is 14 residues. Trimming removed 3 bases from V and 8 bases from J; junction bases left unmatched: 1. The CDR3 DNA is TGTGCCAGCAGCGCGGGACAGGGGGATTCACCCCTCCACTTT. Its translation: CASSAGQGDSPLHF. Complete variable domain (other parts from reference TRBV9 and TRBJ1-6): DSGVTQTPKHLITATGQRVTLRCSPRSGDLSVYWYQQSLDQGLQFLIQYYNGEERAKGNILERFSAQQFPDLHSELNLSSLELGDSALYFCASSAGQGDSPLHFGNGTRLTVT.

CDR3 in amino acids: CATSRRGQGPYEQYF. The CDR3 DNA reads as TGTGCCACCAGCAGAAGGGGACAGGGGCCCTACGAGCAGTACTTC. The rearrangement links TRBV15 to TRBJ2-7; TRBD1 agrees at 10 bases. The V segment lost 2 bases and the J segment 2 bases; nucleotides outside the gene matches: 3. The CDR3 loop spans 15 amino acids. The germline V gene encodes CDR1 LNHNV and CDR2 YYDKDF (reference sequence).

The chain carries TRBV5-1 and TRBJ2-5; 7 bases align to TRBD2. The CDR3 loop spans 14 amino acids. Germline V CDR1 and CDR2: SGHRS, YFSETQ. J was trimmed by 5 bases and V by 0 bases; bases with no gene match: 4. The CDR3 DNA is TGCGCCAGCAGCTTGGTCGGGCGGGGGGAGACCCAGTACTTC. As protein: CASSLVGRGETQYF.

The rearrangement links TRBV27 to TRBJ1-6; D ambiguous. Per germline, CDR1 MNHEY and CDR2 SMNVEV (reference sequence). CDR3 length equals 18 residues. Trimming left V 3 bases short and J 5 bases short, with 20 bases between. CDR3 sequence (DNA): TGTGCCAGCAGTTTCCACTCTACCGTATTTGGAGATAATTCACCCCTCCACTTT. This sequence encodes CASSFHSTVFGDNSPLHF.

V is TRBV28 and J is TRBJ2-4; 7 nucleotides match TRBD2. The CDR3 is 14 amino acids. The junction had 7 bases not matched to a gene; V was cut back by 11 bases and J by 0 bases. Germline V gene data show CDR1 as MDHEN and CDR2 as SYDVKM. The CDR3 DNA is TGTGCCTCGAGGGAGGGGTTAGCCAAAAACATTCAGTACTTC. Translating gives CASREGLAKNIQYF.

The rearrangement uses TRBV20-1 and TRBJ1-6; no clear D gene. The V gene lost 3 bases and the J gene lost 14 bases, with 17 bases spanning the gap. The CDR3 totals 13 residues. The germline V gene encodes CDR1 DFQATT and CDR2 SNEGSKA (reference sequence). The CDR3, as DNA: TGCAGTGCTAGTACCCGACTGCTTCAATCCCTCCACTTT. Protein sequence: CSASTRLLQSLHF.

This sequence joins TRBV6-5 and TRBJ2-7; D remains unclear. CDR3 length equals 14 residues. V dropped 10 bases and J dropped 0 bases, with 16 bases sitting between them. Germline values: CDR1 MNHEY, CDR2 SVGAGI. The CDR3 region has the DNA TGTGCCACCAAACCCTCCGGGTCCTCCTACGAGCAGTACTTC. Translated, it gives CATKPSGSSYEQYF.

There are a few counts of this clone. The gene calls are TRBV6-2 or TRBV6-3 and TRBJ1-1, with D perhaps TRBD1 (5 bases). The germline V gene has CDR1 MNHEY and CDR2 SVGEGT. The length of the CDR3 is 15 residues. Trimming pared 4 bases from V and 10 bases from J, leaving 22 bases between. The CDR3 nucleotides read TGTGCCAGCAGTTTTTGGCAGGGCGTTCTTTCTGGAGCTTTCTTT. This translates into CASSFWQGVLSGAFF.

This chain uses TRBV29-1 with TRBJ1-2; tentative D call: TRBD1 (5 bases). Deletions cut 4 bases from V and 3 bases from J, with 9 bases between. Germline CDR1 is SQVTM and CDR2 is ANQGSEA. The CDR3 runs 12 residues. The CDR3 DNA is TGCAGCGTTGTAGAGGGGCACTATGGCTACACCTTC. This gives the protein CSVVEGHYGYTF.

This clone was detected a few times. J is TRBJ1-3 and V is TRBV12-3 or TRBV12-4; D unclear. Trimming pared 4 bases from V and 0 bases from J, leaving 4 bases between. The CDR3 has 13 residues. For the CDR3, the DNA is TGTGCCAGCAGTTCGGTCTCTGGAAACACCATATATTTT. This codes for CASSSVSGNTIYF.

The chain carries TRBV28 and TRBJ1-6; the match to TRBD1 covers 10 bases. Per germline, CDR1 MDHEN and CDR2 SYDVKM. The CDR3 has 18 residues. The trim removed 6 bases at V and 0 bases at J, leaving 8 bases unmatched. CDR3 coding DNA: TGTGCCAGCAGCTGGGGGGACAGGGGTAGCTCCTATAATTCACCCCTCCACTTT. Amino acid sequence: CASSWGDRGSSYNSPLHF.

V is TRBV5-8 and J is TRBJ2-7; 7 positions agree with TRBD1. After removal of 5 bases from V and 5 bases from J, the junction contained 7 bases not matched to a gene. Germline CDR1 SGHTS, CDR2 YDEGEE. The CDR3 has 13 amino acids. CDR3 sequence reads: CASRRRGLDEQYF. The CDR3 DNA reads TGTGCCAGCAGGCGTAGGGGGCTAGACGAGCAGTACTTC.